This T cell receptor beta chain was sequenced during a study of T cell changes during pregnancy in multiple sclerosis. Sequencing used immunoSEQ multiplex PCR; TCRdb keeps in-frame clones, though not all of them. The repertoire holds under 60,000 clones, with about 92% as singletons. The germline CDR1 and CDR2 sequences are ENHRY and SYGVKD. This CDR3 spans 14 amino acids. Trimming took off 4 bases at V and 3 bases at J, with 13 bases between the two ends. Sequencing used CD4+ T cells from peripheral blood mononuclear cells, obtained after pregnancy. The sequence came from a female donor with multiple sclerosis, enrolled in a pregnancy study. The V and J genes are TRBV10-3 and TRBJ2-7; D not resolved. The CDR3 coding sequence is TGTGCCATCAGTGGAAAGGCACGGAGCTACGAGCAGTACTTC. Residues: CAISGKARSYEQYF.